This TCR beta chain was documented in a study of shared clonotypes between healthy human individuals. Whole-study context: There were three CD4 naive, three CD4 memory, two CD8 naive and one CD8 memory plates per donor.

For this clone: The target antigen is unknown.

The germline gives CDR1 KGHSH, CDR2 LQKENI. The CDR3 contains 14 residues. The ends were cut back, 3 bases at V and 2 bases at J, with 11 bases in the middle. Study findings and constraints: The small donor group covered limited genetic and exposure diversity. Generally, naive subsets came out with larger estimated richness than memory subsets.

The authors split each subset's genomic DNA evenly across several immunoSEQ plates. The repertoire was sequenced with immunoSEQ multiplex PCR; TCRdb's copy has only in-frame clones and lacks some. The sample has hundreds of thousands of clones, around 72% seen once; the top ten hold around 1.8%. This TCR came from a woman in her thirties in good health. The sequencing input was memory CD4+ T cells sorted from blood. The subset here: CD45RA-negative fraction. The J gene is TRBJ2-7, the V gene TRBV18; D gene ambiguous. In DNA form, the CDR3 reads TGTGCCAGCTCACCCCCAGGATCCACCTACGAGCAGTACTTC. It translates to CASSPPGSTYEQYF. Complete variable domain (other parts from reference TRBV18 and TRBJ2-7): NAGVMQNPRHLVRRRGQEARLRCSPMKGHSHVYWYRQLPEEGLKFMVYLQKENIIDESGMPKERFSAEFPKEGPSILRIQQVVRGDSAAYFCASSPPGSTYEQYFGPGTRLTVT.